At least ten counts were recorded for the clone carrying this T cell receptor (beta chain). This entry comes from a study of CD8+CD57+ T cells in acquired aplastic anemia. The template for TCR beta VDJ and CDR3 sequence profiling was genomic DNA. TCRdb fed the reads into MiXCR, producing one record per CDR3 protein. This table has 74,000 or so distinct CDR3 sequences, roughly half appearing once. What was sequenced was sorted CD4+, CD8+, or CD8+CD57+ T cells (not recorded which) from PBMCs. The sequence came from a human donor in good health, serving as a control.

The CDR3 DNA reads as TGTGCCAGCAGCTTAGCCAGGGTCTATGAGCAGTTCTTC. It translates to CASSLARVYEQFF. V and J are TRBV7-6 and TRBJ2-1; D is possibly TRBD1 (5 bases). The V end was cut by 0 bases, the J end by 8 bases, with 8 bases between. The CDR3 consists of 13 residues. Germline loops: CDR1 SGHVS, CDR2 FNYEAQ.